Each of the 18 T cell receptor beta chains below was sequenced from the same sample in a study of glioma-infiltrating T cells. Amplification of TCR alpha and beta CDR3 regions from RNA used iRepertoire nested multiplex PCR. One entry per CDR3 protein, called by TCRdb with MiXCR from the multiplex PCR reads. This sample has about 190,000 distinct CDR3 sequences, with about 32% found just once. The source material was glioma tissue, nonneoplastic brain tissue, or PBMCs (not recorded which). The receptors originated from a human donor with low-grade glioma or glioblastoma, undergoing nonglioma brain surgery, or in good health (not recorded which).

At least ten counts were recorded for this clonotype. J is TRBJ2-7 and V is TRBV7-2; TRBD2 might be the D (6 bases). The CDR3 is 13 residues long. Per germline, CDR1 SGHTA and CDR2 FQGNSA. V dropped 5 bases and J dropped 6 bases, with 14 bases sitting between them. CDR3 in amino acids: CASSLTSFGEQYF. CDR3 nucleotides: TGTGCCAGCAGCCTAACTAGCTTCGGCGAGCAGTACTTC.

This clonotype was seen ten or more times. The V call is TRBV20-1, the J call TRBJ2-5; D gene uncertain. With 5 bases removed from V and 5 bases from J, the gap between germline ends came to 9 bases. The length of the CDR3 is 11 residues. Germline V CDR1 and CDR2: DFQATT, SNEGSKA (reference sequence). The CDR3 nucleotides read TGCAGTGCTGACAACGGGGAGACCCAGTACTTC. Its translation is CSADNGETQYF.

The rearrangement joins TRBV29-1 to TRBJ2-6; TRBD2 agrees at 13 bases. Germline lookup yields CDR1 SQVTM and CDR2 ANQGSEA. V was clipped by 4 bases and J by 4 bases; unmatched bases: 10. The CDR3 is 18 residues long. CDR3 in amino acids: CSVGGLAGFTGGANVLTF. Written as DNA, the CDR3 is TGCAGCGTTGGGGGACTAGCGGGATTTACTGGCGGGGCCAACGTCCTGACTTTC.

Only a few counts were recorded for this clonotype. DNA of the CDR3: TGTGCCAGTAGGCCCAGGGGGCTTCGAGAGACCCAGTACTTC. Translated: CASRPRGLRETQYF. This rearrangement joins TRBV19 to TRBJ2-5, with TRBD1 matching 8 bases. CDR3 length: 14 residues. The J segment lost 4 bases and the V segment lost 6 bases, leaving 7 bases of the junction unmatched. Per the germline V gene, CDR1 is LNHDA and CDR2 is SQIVND (reference sequence).

V gene TRBV12-3 or TRBV12-4 combines with J gene TRBJ2-7; 9 positions agree with TRBD1. CDR3 length equals 13 residues. Trimming at V came to 5 bases and at J to 4 bases, leaving 3 bases not matched to a gene. CDR3 DNA: TGTGCCAGCAGTGGGACAGGGTCTTACGAGCAGTACTTC. As protein: CASSGTGSYEQYF.

Worth noting for this clonotype: This may stem from a read error, because a much larger clone lies one nucleotide away. This chain joins TRBV5-4 and TRBJ2-7; D might be TRBD2 (7 bases). This CDR3 region has 13 residues. Looked up from germline, CDR1 is SGHNT and CDR2 is YYREEE (reference sequence). CDR3 DNA sequence: TGCACCAGCAGCTTCGGGGGGCCCTACGAGCAGTACTTC. It yields the protein CTSSFGGPYEQYF.

Remarks on this clonotype: A much more abundant neighbour one base away suggests this may be a read error. This chain joins TRBV11-2 and TRBJ2-3; 14 bases line up with TRBD2. Germline V lookup: CDR1 SGHAT, CDR2 FQNNGV. Trimming took 5 bases from V and 0 from J; bases not matched to a gene: 4. This CDR3 has 17 amino acids. The CDR3 DNA follows: TGTGCCAGCAGCGCGGGACTAGCGGGAGTGAGCACAGATACGCAGTATTTT. It is translated as CASSAGLAGVSTDTQYF. The complete variable domain, with remaining parts taken from reference TRBV11-2 and TRBJ2-3, reads EAGVAQSPRYKIIEKRQSVAFWCNPISGHATLYWYQQILGQGPKLLIQFQNNGVVDDSQLPKDRFSAERLKGVDSTLKIQPAKLEDSAVYLCASSAGLAGVSTDTQYFGPGTRLTVL.

Comments on this clonotype: Just one base apart from a much larger clone, this may be a read error. The rearrangement uses TRBV5-1 and TRBJ2-5; tentatively, D is TRBD2 (7 bases). V lost 4 bases to trimming and J lost 3 bases, with 19 bases between them. The CDR3 sequence is 16 residues long. Germline V gene lookup returns CDR1 SGHRS and CDR2 YFSETQ. This CDR3 is CASSPRTRGGKETQYF. The CDR3 DNA reads as TGCGCCAGCAGCCCAAGGACTAGGGGGGGAAAAGAGACCCAGTACTTC.

The sample holds many counts of this clonotype. J is TRBJ2-1 and V is TRBV28; 9 positions agree with TRBD2. This CDR3 has 17 amino acids. Trimming took 5 bases from V and 7 from J; bases not matched to a gene: 15. Per germline, CDR1 MDHEN and CDR2 SYDVKM. As DNA, the CDR3 is TGTGCCAGCAGTCTTCCATCTAGCGGGACCCGCGGGAATGAGCAGTTCTTC. Residues: CASSLPSSGTRGNEQFF.

As concerns this clonotype: With a much larger clone just one base away, this may be a read error. The V gene is TRBV7-2, the J gene TRBJ2-3; 7 bases are a match to TRBD2. Per germline, CDR1 SGHTA and CDR2 FQGNSA. The CDR3 spans 14 residues. DNA of the CDR3: TGTGCCAGCGGCTTAGCTAGCGGTGGGGATACGCAGTATTTT. This sequence encodes CASGLASGGDTQYF.

Only a few counts were recorded for this clonotype. The chain links TRBV18 to TRBJ1-2, with D uncertain. The CDR3 is made up of 12 amino acids. CDR1 and CDR2 from the germline V gene are KGHSH and LQKENI. V gave up 3 bases and J gave up 8 bases, with 10 bases separating them. For the CDR3, the DNA is TGTGCCAGCTCACCCCCGGGCGACGGCTACACCTTC. Translated, it gives CASSPPGDGYTF.

The gene calls are TRBV11-2 and TRBJ2-7; 7 bases agree with TRBD2. The germline CDR1 and CDR2 sequences are SGHAT and FQNNGV. After removal of 5 bases from V and 0 bases from J, the junction contained 16 bases not matched to a gene. The CDR3 is 18 residues long. The CDR3 nucleotides read TGTGCCAGCAGCGCGCTGTATCAAACTAGCGACAGCTCCTACGAGCAGTACTTC. Translated: CASSALYQTSDSSYEQYF.

At least ten counts were recorded for this clonotype. The rearrangement links TRBV4-1 to TRBJ2-1; 8 bases map to TRBD2. The CDR3 loop spans 16 amino acids. After removal of 2 bases from V and 5 bases from J, the junction contained 8 bases not matched to a gene. Germline V CDR1 and CDR2: MGHRA, YSYEKL. CDR3 protein: CASSQPREGRNNEQFF. The CDR3, as DNA: TGCGCCAGCAGCCAACCCCGGGAGGGCCGGAACAATGAGCAGTTCTTC.

This clonotype was detected only a few times. The chain carries TRBV2 and TRBJ2-2, with 9 bases that match TRBD1. The J segment lost 7 bases and the V segment lost 7 bases, leaving 10 bases of the junction unmatched. The CDR3 is 15 amino acids. Germline CDR1 and CDR2: SNHLY and FYNNEI. The CDR3 nucleotides read TGTGCCAGCAAGCCGGACAGGGGATATGGCGGGGAGCTGTTTTTT. The encoded protein is CASKPDRGYGGELFF.

The table lists this clonotype with a few counts. The gene calls are TRBV30 and TRBJ1-1; D ambiguous. In germline, CDR1 is GTSNPN, CDR2 SVGIG (reference sequence). Trimming shortened V by 3 bases and J by 0 bases, and 8 bases separated the two germline ends. The CDR3 is 13 residues long. CDR3 in amino acids: CAWRGGLNTEAFF. The CDR3 DNA is TGTGCCTGGAGGGGAGGGTTGAACACTGAAGCTTTCTTT.

This clonotype has a count of ten or more. The genes are TRBV5-8 and TRBJ2-3; D perhaps matches TRBD1 (5 bases). From germline, CDR1 is SGHTS and CDR2 YDEGEE. The length of the CDR3 is 15 residues. Trimming took off 1 base at V and 1 base at J, with 10 bases between the two ends. The CDR3 bases are TGTGCCAGCAGCTTGCAATTACAGGGCACAGATACGCAGTATTTT. It translates to CASSLQLQGTDTQYF.

This chain uses TRBV4-2 with TRBJ1-3; D is perhaps TRBD1 (5 bases). With 1 base removed from V and 0 bases from J, the gap between germline ends came to 16 bases. The CDR3 has 18 residues. CDR1 and CDR2 (germline): LGHNA, YNFKEQ. CDR3: CASSQAGGTGSSGNTIYF. The CDR3 nucleotides are TGTGCCAGCAGCCAAGCCGGGGGAACGGGGAGCTCTGGAAACACCATATATTTT.

To note about this clonotype: One junction end does not reproduce the germline sequence, and a read error may be involved. This chain joins TRBV20-1 and TRBJ1-5; no clear D gene. This CDR3 is built from 12 residues. Germline V gene data show CDR1 as DFQATT and CDR2 as SNEGSKA (reference sequence). The CDR3, as DNA: TGCAGTTCTAGAGATTTCGGGCAGCACCAGCATTTT. Protein: CSSRDFGQHQHF.